This note documents a single T cell receptor (beta chain) sequence. Its specificity is not known. The sample carries other DNA sequences with the same CDR3. Germline CDR1 is MNHEY and CDR2 is SVGEGT. Losses at the gene ends were 2 bases for V and 4 bases for J; bases not matched to a gene: 4. This CDR3 spans 17 amino acids. This specimen belongs to a study of persistence of HIV-infected CD4 T cells. The wider study: Blood samples, up to about 200 mL, came from multiple time points, except two leukapheresis donors sampled once. General study findings and limits: Degenerate expanded CDR3beta sequences were enriched among CMV- and Gag-responding cells.

Lysates of CMV-infected fibroblasts at 9 to 10 ug/mL stimulated these cells. Sorting of responding CD4+ T cells relied on upregulated CD40 ligand together with CD69. Adults with HIV-1 started suppressive ART while chronically infected. Stimulated PBMCs had first been depleted of CD8+ T cells. This was the immunoSEQ version 4 assay in survey mode. Some clones are missing from TCRdb's copy, which holds only in-frame ones; the method was immunoSEQ multiplex PCR. The sample holds fewer than 20,000 clones; about 80% are singletons and the top ten take roughly 7%. The sample consisted of CD4+ T cells sorted from PBMCs after 18-hour stimulation, taken from a patient who received antiretroviral therapy. The receptor's source is an adult man with HIV who was CMV-seropositive. This chain links TRBV6-2 or TRBV6-3 with TRBJ2-3, with 15 bases fitting TRBD2. The CDR3 sequence: CASSYGTSGGLADTQYF. In nucleotides, the CDR3 is TGTGCCAGCAGTTACGGGACTAGCGGGGGGCTCGCAGATACGCAGTATTTT.